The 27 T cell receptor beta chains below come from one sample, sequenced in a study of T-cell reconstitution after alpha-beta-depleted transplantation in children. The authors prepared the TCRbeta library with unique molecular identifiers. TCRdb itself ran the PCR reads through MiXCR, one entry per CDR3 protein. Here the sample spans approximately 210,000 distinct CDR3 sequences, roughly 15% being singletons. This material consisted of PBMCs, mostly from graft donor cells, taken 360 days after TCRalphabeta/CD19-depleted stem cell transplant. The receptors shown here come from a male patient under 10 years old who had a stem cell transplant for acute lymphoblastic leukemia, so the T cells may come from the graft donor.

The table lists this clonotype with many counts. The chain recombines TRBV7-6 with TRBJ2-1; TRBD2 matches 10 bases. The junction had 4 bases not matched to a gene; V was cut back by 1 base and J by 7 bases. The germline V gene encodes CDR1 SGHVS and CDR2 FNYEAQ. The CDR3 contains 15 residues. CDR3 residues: CASSLELAGRNEQFF. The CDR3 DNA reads TGTGCCAGCAGCTTAGAACTAGCGGGGAGGAATGAGCAGTTCTTC.

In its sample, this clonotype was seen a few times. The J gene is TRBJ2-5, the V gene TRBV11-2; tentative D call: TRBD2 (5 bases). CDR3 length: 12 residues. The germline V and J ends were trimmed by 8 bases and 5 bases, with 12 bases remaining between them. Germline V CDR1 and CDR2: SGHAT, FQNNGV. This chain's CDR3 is CASGSWEETQYF. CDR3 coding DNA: TGTGCCAGCGGCTCTTGGGAGGAGACCCAGTACTTC.

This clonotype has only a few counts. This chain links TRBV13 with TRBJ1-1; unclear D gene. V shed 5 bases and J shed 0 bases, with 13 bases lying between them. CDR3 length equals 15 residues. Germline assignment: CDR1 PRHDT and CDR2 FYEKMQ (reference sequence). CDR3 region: CASSEARIMNTEAFF. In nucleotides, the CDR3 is TGTGCCAGCAGCGAAGCCAGGATCATGAACACTGAAGCTTTCTTT.

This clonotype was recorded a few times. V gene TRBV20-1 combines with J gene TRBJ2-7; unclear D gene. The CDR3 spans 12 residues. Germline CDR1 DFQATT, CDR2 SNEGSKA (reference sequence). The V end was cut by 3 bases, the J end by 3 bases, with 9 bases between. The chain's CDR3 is CSASVGIYEQYF. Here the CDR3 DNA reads TGCAGTGCTAGCGTAGGGATCTACGAGCAGTACTTC.

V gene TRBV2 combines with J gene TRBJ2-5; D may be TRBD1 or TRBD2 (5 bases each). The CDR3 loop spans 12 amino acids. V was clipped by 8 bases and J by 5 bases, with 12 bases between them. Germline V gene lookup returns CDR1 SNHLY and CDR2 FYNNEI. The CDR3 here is CASDGDGETQYF. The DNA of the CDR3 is TGTGCCAGCGACGGGGACGGGGAGACCCAGTACTTC.

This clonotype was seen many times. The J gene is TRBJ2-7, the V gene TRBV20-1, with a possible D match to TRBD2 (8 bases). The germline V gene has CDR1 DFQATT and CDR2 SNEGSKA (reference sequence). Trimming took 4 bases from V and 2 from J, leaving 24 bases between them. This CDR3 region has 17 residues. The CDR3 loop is CSAKTGLGRGVTYEQYF. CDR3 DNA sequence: TGCAGTGCTAAGACAGGGTTAGGGCGGGGGGTCACCTACGAGCAGTACTTC.

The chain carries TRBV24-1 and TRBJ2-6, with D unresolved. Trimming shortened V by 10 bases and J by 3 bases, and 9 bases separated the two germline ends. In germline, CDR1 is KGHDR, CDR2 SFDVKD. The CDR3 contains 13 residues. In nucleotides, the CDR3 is TGTGCCACTGAAGGCGGTGGGGCCAACGTCCTGACTTTC. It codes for CATEGGGANVLTF.

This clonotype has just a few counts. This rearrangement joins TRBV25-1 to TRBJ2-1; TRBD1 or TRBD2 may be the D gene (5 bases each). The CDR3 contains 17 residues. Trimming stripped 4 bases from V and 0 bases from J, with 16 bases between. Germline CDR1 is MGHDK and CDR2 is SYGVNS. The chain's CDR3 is CASSGTGTPSSYNEQFF. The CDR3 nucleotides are TGTGCCAGCAGTGGGACCGGGACCCCGAGCTCCTACAATGAGCAGTTCTTC.

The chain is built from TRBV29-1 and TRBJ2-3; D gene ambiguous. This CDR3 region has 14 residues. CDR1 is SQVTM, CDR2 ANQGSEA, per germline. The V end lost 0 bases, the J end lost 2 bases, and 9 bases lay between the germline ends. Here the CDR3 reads CSVEDGRITDTQYF. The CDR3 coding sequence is TGCAGCGTTGAAGATGGCAGAATCACAGATACGCAGTATTTT.

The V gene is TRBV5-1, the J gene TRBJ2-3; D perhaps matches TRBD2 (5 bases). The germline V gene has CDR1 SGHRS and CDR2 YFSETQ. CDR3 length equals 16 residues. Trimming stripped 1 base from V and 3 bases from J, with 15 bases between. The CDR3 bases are TGCGCCAGCAGCTTGAAGCACTACCGGGGTACAGATACGCAGTATTTT. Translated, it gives CASSLKHYRGTDTQYF.

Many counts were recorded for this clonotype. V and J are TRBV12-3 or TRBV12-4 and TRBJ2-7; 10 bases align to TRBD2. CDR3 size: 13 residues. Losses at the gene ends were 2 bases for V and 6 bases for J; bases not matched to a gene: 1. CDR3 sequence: CASSLLAGVEQYF. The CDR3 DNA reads TGTGCCAGCAGTTTACTAGCGGGAGTCGAGCAGTACTTC.

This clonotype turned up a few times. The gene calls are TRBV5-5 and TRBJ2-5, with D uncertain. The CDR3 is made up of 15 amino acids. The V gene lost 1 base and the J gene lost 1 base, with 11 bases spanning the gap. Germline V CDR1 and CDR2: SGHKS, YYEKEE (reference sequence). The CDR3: CASSLQWTFQETQYF. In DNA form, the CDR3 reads TGTGCCAGCAGCTTGCAATGGACGTTCCAAGAGACCCAGTACTTC.

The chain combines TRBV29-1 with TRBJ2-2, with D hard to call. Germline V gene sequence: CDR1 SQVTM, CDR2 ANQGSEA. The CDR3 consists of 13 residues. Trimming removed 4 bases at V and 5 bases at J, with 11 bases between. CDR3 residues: CSVVAGWTGELFF. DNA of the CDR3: TGCAGCGTTGTAGCCGGGTGGACCGGGGAGCTGTTTTTT.

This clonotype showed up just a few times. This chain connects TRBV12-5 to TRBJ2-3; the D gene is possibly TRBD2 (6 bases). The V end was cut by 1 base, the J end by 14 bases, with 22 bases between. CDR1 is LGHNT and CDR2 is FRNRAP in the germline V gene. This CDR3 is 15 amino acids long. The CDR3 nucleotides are TGTGCTAGTGGTTTGGACCGACTAGTGGTAACATCTGTGTATTTT. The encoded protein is CASGLDRLVVTSVYF.

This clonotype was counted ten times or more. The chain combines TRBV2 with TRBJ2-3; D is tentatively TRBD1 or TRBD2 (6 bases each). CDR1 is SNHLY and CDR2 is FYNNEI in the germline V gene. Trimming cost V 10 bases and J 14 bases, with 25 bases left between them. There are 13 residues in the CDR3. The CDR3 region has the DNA TGTGCCACAAAGTGGGGGCCCCCCGACGGGGGGTATTTT. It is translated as CATKWGPPDGGYF.

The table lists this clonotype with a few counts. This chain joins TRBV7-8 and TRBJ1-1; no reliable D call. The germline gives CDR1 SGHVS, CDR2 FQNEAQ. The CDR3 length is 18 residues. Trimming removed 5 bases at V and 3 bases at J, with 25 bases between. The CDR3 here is CASSILNLEYAGYTEAFF. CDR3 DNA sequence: TGTGCCAGCAGCATACTAAACCTGGAGTACGCGGGGTACACTGAAGCTTTCTTT.

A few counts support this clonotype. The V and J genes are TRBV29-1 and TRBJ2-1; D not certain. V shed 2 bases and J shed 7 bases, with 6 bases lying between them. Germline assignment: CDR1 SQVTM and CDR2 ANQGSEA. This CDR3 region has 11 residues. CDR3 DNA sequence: TGCAGCGTTGAACCCTCTAATGAGCAGTTCTTC. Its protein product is CSVEPSNEQFF.

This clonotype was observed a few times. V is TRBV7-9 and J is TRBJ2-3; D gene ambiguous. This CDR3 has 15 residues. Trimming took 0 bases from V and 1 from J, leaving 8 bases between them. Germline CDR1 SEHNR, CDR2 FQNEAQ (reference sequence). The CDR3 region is CASSLATAGTDTQYF. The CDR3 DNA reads TGTGCCAGCAGCTTAGCCACTGCGGGCACAGATACGCAGTATTTT.

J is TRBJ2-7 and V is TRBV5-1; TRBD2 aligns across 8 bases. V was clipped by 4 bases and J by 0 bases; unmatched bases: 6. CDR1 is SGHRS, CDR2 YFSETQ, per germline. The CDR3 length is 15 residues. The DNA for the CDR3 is TGCGCCAGCAGCCAAGCGGGGGCCAGCTCCTACGAGCAGTACTTC. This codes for CASSQAGASSYEQYF.

The CDR3 sequence is CASSIDRSPTF. CDR3 nucleotides: TGTGCCAGTAGTATAGATCGGAGCCCCACCTTC. V and J are TRBV19 and TRBJ1-2; no clear D gene. V lost 0 bases and J 13 bases, leaving 9 bases between the germline ends. The germline V gene has CDR1 LNHDA and CDR2 SQIVND (reference sequence). CDR3 length: 11 residues.

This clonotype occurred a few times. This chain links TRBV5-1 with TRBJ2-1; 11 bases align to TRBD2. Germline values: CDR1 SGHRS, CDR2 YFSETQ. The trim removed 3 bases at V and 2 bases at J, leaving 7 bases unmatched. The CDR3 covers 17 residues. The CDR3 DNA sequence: TGCGCCAGCAGCTCCGACATTAGCGGGGGGGCCTACAATGAGCAGTTCTTC. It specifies CASSSDISGGAYNEQFF.

CDR3: CASSPRAGDNWGETQYF. The CDR3 DNA is TGTGCCAGCTCACCACGGGCCGGGGATAACTGGGGAGAGACCCAGTACTTC. The chain recombines TRBV18 with TRBJ2-5; weak D call: TRBD2 (5 bases). Trimming removed 1 base from V and 4 bases from J, with 19 bases in between. In germline, CDR1 is KGHSH, CDR2 LQKENI. The CDR3 totals 17 residues.

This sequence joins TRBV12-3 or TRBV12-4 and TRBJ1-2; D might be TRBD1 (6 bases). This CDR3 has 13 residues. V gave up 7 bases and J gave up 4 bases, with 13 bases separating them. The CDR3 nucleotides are TGTGCCAGCACCACCGACAGGACCTATGGCTACACCTTC. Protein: CASTTDRTYGYTF.

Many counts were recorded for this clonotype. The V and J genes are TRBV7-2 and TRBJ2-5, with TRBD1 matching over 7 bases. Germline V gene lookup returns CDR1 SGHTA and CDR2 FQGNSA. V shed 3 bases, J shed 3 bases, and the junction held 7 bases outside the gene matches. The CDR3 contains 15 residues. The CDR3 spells CASSLQTGNEETQYF. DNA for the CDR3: TGTGCCAGCAGCTTGCAGACAGGGAACGAAGAGACCCAGTACTTC.

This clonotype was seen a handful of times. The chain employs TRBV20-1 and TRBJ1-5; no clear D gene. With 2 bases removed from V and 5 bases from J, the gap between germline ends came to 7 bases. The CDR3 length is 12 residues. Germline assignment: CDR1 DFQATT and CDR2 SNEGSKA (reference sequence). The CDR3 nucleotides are TGCAGTGCTAGAAGGTGGGATCAGCCCCAGCATTTT. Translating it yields CSARRWDQPQHF.

In DNA, the CDR3 is TGTGCCAGCAGCTTAGGGGGGACCCCCTACAATGAGCAGTTCTTC. It encodes CASSLGGTPYNEQFF. The chain joins TRBV7-3 to TRBJ2-1; maybe TRBD2 (6 bases). Trimming removed 2 bases at V and 2 bases at J, with 10 bases between. Germline V gives CDR1 SGHTA, CDR2 FQGTGA. CDR3 length equals 15 residues.

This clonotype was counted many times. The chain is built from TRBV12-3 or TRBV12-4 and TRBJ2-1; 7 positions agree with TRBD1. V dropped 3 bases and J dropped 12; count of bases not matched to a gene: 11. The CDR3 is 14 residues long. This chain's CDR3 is CASSFNPRTGGQFF. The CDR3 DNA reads TGTGCCAGCAGTTTCAACCCCAGGACAGGCGGGCAGTTCTTC.